These 2 T cell receptor beta chains were sequenced from one sample in a study of blood T cell repertoires in COVID-19 (dated by TCRdb to the early 2020s). To prepare the library, the immunoSEQ multiplex PCR assay was applied. This immuneACCESS table, as held by TCRdb, lists in-frame sequences with V and J called but not all clones. Of the missing ones, under half trace to an unresolved V gene in checked studies; the others have no known cause. This sample is represented by under 250,000 clones; about nine tenths of them were singletons. The ten largest clones capture around 10% of the sample. Sequenced input: peripheral blood. Receptor source: a man aged 50 or older with COVID-19, enrolled during active disease.

The chain carries TRBV7-9 and TRBJ1-3; the D is unclear. V lost 3 bases to trimming and J lost 0 bases, with 9 bases between them. The germline CDR1 and CDR2 sequences are SEHNR and FQNEAQ (reference sequence). This CDR3 is 15 amino acids long. The CDR3 sequence is CASSFAGSSGNTIYF. The CDR3 DNA reads as TGTGCCAGCAGCTTCGCCGGGAGCTCTGGAAACACCATATATTTT.

This rearrangement joins TRBV6-5 to TRBJ2-7; D possibly corresponds to TRBD1 (6 bases). V was cut by 4 bases and J by 7 bases, with 17 bases left in between. This CDR3 is built from 14 residues. Germline V gene lookup returns CDR1 MNHEY and CDR2 SVGAGI. CDR3 in amino acids: CASSLGQGREEQYF. The CDR3 bases are TGTGCCAGCAGTTTAGGGCAGGGGCGTGAAGAGCAGTACTTC.